Listed below are T cell receptor beta chains from one sample, sequenced in a study of blood T cell repertoires in COVID-19. Produced via immunoSEQ multiplex PCR; TCRdb's table is partial and in-frame only. The sample includes more than 60,000 clones, 74% of them seen just once. The specimen was peripheral blood. The receptors were sampled from a human donor with acute or convalescent COVID-19. The donor label of this sample is uncertain. Both conserved end residues are part of each CDR3.

CDR3,J,V
CASSIVGHSSYEQYF,TRBJ2-7,TRBV19
CATSRGTGGANTEAFF,TRBJ1-1,TRBV15
CASSTGGEPQHF,TRBJ1-5,TRBV7-8
CASSQASGKLRGEQFF,TRBJ2-1,TRBV11-2
CASSIGTAGPDQPQHF,TRBJ1-5,TRBV5-8
CASSHTGRGQGNQPQHF,TRBJ1-5,TRBV18
CASSRQGRLEKLFF,TRBJ1-4,TRBV28
CASSYGRGSYNEQFF,TRBJ2-1,TRBV11-3
CASSLPLGAGQGQNEQFF,TRBJ2-1,TRBV7-9
CASSVDRGQQYF,TRBJ2-3,TRBV11-1
CSVGYRGGETQYF,TRBJ2-5,TRBV29-1
CASNWASGGETQYF,TRBJ2-5,TRBV2
CASSLVPGSNEQFF,TRBJ2-1,TRBV5-1
CAFRDNNGYTF,TRBJ1-2,TRBV28
CASSVGGGGPRETQYF,TRBJ2-5,TRBV9
CASSLGGATNTGELFF,TRBJ2-2,TRBV21-1
CASSLLGQSYEQYF,TRBJ2-7,TRBV28
CATSEDSGSAGELFF,TRBJ2-2,TRBV24-1
CASSQDNPDRANNYYGYTF,TRBJ1-2,TRBV14
CASSPGEASTDTQYF,TRBJ2-3,TRBV5-4
CASSPIQYNEQFF,TRBJ2-1,TRBV18
CASSFDRGGEQFF,TRBJ2-1,TRBV7-8
CASSTGAGGFYEQYF,TRBJ2-7,TRBV6-5
CATSSRTGRVRETQYF,TRBJ2-5,TRBV15
CASSQGGGYEQYF,TRBJ2-7,TRBV7-2
CASQRSTGIEEQYF,TRBJ2-7,TRBV19
CASSQVTGQQFF,TRBJ2-1,TRBV4-2
CASSEASVNYGYTF,TRBJ1-2,TRBV10-2
CASSLAPQGALNQPQHF,TRBJ1-5,TRBV5-1
CAISEPSGTYNEQFF,TRBJ2-1,TRBV10-3
CASSLDASGDTQYF,TRBJ2-3,TRBV7-2
CASSLWTGGGYTF,TRBJ1-2,TRBV5-1
CASRLGPGGSYNEQFF,TRBJ2-1,TRBV28
CATSRAGTSGPSYNEQFF,TRBJ2-1,TRBV15
CASSAQGESYGYTF,TRBJ1-2,TRBV9
CASSFQGGYNSPLHF,TRBJ1-6,TRBV5-5
CASSEIALKGRYGYTF,TRBJ1-2,TRBV2
CASSLQGARTEAFF,TRBJ1-1,TRBV7-2
CATSVRGLAGYTGELFF,TRBJ2-2,TRBV24-1
CASSVQGTLTEAFF,TRBJ1-1,TRBV9
CASSVATGGGTEAFF,TRBJ1-1,TRBV9